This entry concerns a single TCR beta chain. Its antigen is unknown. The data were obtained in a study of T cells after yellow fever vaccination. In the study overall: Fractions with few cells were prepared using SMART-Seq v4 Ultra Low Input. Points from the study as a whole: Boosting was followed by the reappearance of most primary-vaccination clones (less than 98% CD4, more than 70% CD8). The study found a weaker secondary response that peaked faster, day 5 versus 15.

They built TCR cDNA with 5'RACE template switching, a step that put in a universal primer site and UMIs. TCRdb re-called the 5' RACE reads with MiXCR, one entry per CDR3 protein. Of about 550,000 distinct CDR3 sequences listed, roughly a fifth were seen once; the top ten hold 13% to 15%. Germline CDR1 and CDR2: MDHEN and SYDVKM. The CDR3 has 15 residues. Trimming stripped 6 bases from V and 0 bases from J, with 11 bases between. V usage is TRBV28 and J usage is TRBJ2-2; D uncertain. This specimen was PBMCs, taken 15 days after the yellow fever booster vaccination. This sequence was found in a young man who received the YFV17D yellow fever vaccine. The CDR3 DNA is TGTGCCAGCAGGACACTGAACGCGAACACCGGGGAGCTGTTTTTT. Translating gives CASRTLNANTGELFF.